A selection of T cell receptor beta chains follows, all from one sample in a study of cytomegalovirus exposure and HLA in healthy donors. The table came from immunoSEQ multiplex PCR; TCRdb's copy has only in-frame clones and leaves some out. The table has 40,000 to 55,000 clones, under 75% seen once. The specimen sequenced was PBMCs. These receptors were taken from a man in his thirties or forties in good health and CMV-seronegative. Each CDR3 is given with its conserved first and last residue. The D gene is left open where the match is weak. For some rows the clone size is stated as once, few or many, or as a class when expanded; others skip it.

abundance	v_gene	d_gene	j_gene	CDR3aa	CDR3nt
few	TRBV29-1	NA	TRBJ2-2	CSVLQGPDTGELFF	TGCAGCGTTTTACAGGGTCCGGACACCGGGGAGCTGTTTTTT
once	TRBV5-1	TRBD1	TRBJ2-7	CASSWGTGGTYEQYF	TGCGCCAGCAGCTGGGGGACAGGGGGGACTTACGAGCAGTACTTC
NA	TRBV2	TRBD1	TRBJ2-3	CASSTTGGPFDTQYF	TGTGCCAGCAGCACGACAGGGGGCCCCTTTGATACGCAGTATTTT
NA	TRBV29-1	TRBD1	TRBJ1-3	CSVSQGGSGNTIYF	TGCAGCGTCTCACAGGGGGGCTCTGGAAACACCATATATTTT
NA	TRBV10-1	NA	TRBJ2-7	CASSQTGGEQYF	TGCGCCAGCAGCCAGACGGGTGGCGAGCAGTACTTC
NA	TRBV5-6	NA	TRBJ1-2	CASSLDSNYGYTF	TGTGCCAGCAGCTTAGACAGTAACTATGGCTACACCTTC
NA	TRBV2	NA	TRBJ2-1	CASSQQEASYNEQFF	TGTGCCAGCAGTCAACAGGAAGCCTCCTACAATGAGCAGTTCTTC
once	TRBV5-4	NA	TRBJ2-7	CASSATGVDITEQYF	TGTGCCAGCAGCGCAACGGGAGTGGACATCACCGAGCAGTACTTC
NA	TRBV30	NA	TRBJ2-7	CAWSVMGAKTYEQYF	TGTGCCTGGAGTGTCATGGGGGCAAAGACCTACGAGCAGTACTTC
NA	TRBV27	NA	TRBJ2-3	CASSLSTSTDTQYF	TGTGCCAGCAGTTTATCGACAAGCACAGATACGCAGTATTTT
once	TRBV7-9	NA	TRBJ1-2	CASSLLLGGSSSGYGYTF	TGTGCCAGCAGCTTATTACTGGGGGGAAGCTCCTCGGGCTATGGCTACACCTTC
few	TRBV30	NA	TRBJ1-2	CAWRGGEGLNYGYTF	TGTGCCTGGAGGGGGGGGGAGGGCCTGAACTATGGCTACACCTTC
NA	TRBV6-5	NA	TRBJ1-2	CDSSPRRQRNYGYTF	TGTGACTCGTCCCCCCGCCGACAGAGAAACTATGGCTACACCTTC
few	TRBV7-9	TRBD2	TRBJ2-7	CASSLAGGTYEQYF	TGTGCCAGCAGCTTAGCGGGAGGGACCTACGAGCAGTACTTC
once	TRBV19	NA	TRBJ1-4	CASSPESFATNEKLFF	TGTGCCAGTAGTCCCGAGTCCTTTGCAACTAATGAAAAACTGTTTTTT
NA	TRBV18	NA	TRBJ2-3	CASSPRVPSETDTQYF	TGTGCCAGCTCACCACGGGTGCCTAGCGAGACAGATACGCAGTATTTT
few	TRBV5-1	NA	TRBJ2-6	CASSYRTVGANVLTF	TGCGCCAGCAGCTATAGGACAGTTGGGGCCAACGTCCTGACTTTC
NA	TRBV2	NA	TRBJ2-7	CASMVQGRSYEQYF	TGTGCCAGCATGGTACAGGGACGCTCCTACGAGCAGTACTTC
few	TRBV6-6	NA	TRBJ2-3	CASSYGRQANTDTQYF	TGTGCCAGCAGTTATGGGAGGCAGGCCAACACAGATACGCAGTATTTT
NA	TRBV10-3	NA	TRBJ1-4	CAIGSGNGAGDEKLFF	TGTGCCATCGGGTCCGGTAATGGGGCTGGGGATGAAAAACTGTTTTTT
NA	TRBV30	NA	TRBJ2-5	CAWTTRGETQYF	TGTGCCTGGACTACTAGAGGGGAGACCCAGTACTTC
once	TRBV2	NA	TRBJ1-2	CASRERGSYGYTF	TGTGCCAGCAGGGAGAGAGGGAGCTATGGCTACACCTTC
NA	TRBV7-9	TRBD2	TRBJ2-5	CASSLSTSGRETQYF	TGTGCCAGCAGCTTATCTACTAGCGGGAGAGAGACCCAGTACTTC
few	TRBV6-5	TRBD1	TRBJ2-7	CASSSKRTGFEQYF	TGTGCCAGCAGTTCGAAGAGGACAGGGTTCGAGCAGTACTTC
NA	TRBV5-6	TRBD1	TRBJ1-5	CASSSGTGGFGNQPQHF	TGTGCCAGCAGTTCCGGGACAGGGGGGTTTGGCAATCAGCCCCAGCATTTT
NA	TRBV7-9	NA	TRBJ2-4	CASSLGNLGIQYF	TGTGCCAGCAGCTTAGGAAATCTCGGCATTCAGTACTTC
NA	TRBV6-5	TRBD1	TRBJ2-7	CASSYSGQGNYEQYF	TGTGCCAGCAGTTACTCGGGACAGGGAAATTACGAGCAGTACTTC
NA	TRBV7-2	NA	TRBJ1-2	CASSLGPGVYGYTF	TGTGCCAGCAGCTTAGGGCCAGGGGTGTATGGCTACACCTTC
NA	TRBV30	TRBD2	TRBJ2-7	CAPRLADEQYF	TGTGCCCCCAGACTAGCGGACGAGCAGTACTTC
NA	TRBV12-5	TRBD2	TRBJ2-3	CASGLVPGTSPDTQYF	TGTGCTAGTGGTTTGGTACCAGGGACTAGTCCAGATACGCAGTATTTT
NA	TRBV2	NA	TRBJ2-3	CASSVELLGWGGDTDTQYF	TGTGCCAGCAGTGTTGAACTATTGGGGTGGGGGGGCGACACAGATACGCAGTATTTT
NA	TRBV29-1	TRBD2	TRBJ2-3	CSGRTRASTDTQYF	TGCAGCGGTCGGACTAGGGCTAGCACAGATACGCAGTATTTT
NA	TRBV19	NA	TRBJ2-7	CASSMAGSYEQYF	TGTGCCAGTAGTATGGCAGGATCTTACGAGCAGTACTTC
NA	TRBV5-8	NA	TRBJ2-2	CASSLVAGVPNTGELFF	TGTGCCAGCAGCTTGGTGGCAGGGGTCCCGAACACCGGGGAGCTGTTTTTT
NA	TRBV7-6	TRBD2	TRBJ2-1	CASSHGLAGASSYNEQFF	TGTGCCAGCAGCCACGGACTAGCGGGGGCGAGCTCCTACAATGAGCAGTTCTTC
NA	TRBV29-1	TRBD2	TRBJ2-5	CSVAGLAGVPTGETQYF	TGCAGCGTCGCGGGACTAGCGGGAGTCCCGACTGGGGAGACCCAGTACTTC